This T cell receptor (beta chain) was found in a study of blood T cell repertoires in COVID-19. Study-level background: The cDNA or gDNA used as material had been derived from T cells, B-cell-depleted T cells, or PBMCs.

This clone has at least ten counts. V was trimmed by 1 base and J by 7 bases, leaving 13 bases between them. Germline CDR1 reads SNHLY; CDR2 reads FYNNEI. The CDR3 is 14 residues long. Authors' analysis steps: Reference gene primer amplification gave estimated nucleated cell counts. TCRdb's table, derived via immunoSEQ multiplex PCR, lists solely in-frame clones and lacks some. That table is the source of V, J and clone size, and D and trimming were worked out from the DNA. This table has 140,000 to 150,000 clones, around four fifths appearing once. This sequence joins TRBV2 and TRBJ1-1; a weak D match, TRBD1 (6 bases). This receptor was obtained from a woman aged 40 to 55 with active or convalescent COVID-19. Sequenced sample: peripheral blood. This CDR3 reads CASSEVGAALEAFF. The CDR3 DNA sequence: TGTGCCAGCAGTGAAGTGGGGGCCGCCCTTGAAGCTTTCTTT. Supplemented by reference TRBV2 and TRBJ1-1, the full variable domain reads EPEVTQTPSHQVTQMGQEVILRCVPISNHLYFYWYRQILGQKVEFLVSFYNNEISEKSEIFDDQFSVERPDGSNFTLKIRSTKLEDSAMYFCASSEVGAALEAFFGQGTRLTVV.